The subject of this entry is one TCR beta chain. Its matching antigen is unknown. The germline V gene encodes CDR1 SEHNR and CDR2 FQNEAQ (reference sequence). The CDR3 runs 13 residues. V lost 8 bases, J lost 5 bases, and 15 bases lay in between. This specimen belongs to a study of T cells in Graves' hyperthyroidism and ophthalmopathy. A Clinical Activity Score of at least 3, a NOSPECS grade of at least 4 and a duration under 3 months were recorded in the ophthalmopathy patients. Lactation, pregnancy, other autoimmune disease or uncontrolled infection excluded patients. RNA transcripts provided the source from which TCR beta CDR3 regions were amplified. First-round RT-PCR of the TCR CDR3 relied on the HTBI primer set. TCRdb fed the multiplex PCR reads into MiXCR, producing one record per CDR3 protein. The table shows approximately 430,000 distinct CDR3 sequences, with roughly 15% occurring only once.

Study-level points and caveats: Before onset, ophthalmopathy was predicted by the model a median around 6.5 months earlier.

The chain joins TRBV7-9 to TRBJ1-1; TRBD1 might be the D (5 bases). The sample consisted of blood. This sequence originates from a man aged 18 to 29 with Graves' ophthalmopathy. The CDR3 nucleotides read TGTGCCAGCGGACCGGGGCGGTGGACTGAAGCTTTCTTT. Its translation: CASGPGRWTEAFF.